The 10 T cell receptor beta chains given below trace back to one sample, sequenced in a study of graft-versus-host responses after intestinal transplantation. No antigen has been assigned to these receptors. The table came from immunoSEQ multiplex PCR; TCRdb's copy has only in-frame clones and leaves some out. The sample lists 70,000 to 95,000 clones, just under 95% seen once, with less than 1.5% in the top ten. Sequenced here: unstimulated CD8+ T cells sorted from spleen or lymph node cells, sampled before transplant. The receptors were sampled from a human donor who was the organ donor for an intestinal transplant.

This CDR3 is CASSDIAGVKNEQYF. The CDR3 coding sequence is TGTGCCAGCAGCGACATAGCGGGAGTAAAGAACGAGCAGTACTTC. The J gene is TRBJ2-7, the V gene TRBV27; 9 nucleotides line up with TRBD2. CDR1 MNHEY and CDR2 SMNVEV come from the germline V gene (reference sequence). CDR3 length: 15 amino acids. V shed 6 bases and J 5 bases; nucleotides not matched to a gene: 11.

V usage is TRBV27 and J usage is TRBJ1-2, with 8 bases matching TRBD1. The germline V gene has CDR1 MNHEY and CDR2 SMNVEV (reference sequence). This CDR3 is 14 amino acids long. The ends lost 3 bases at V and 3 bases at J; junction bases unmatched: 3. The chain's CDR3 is CASSFARGHYGYTF. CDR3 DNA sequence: TGTGCCAGCAGTTTTGCCAGGGGGCACTATGGCTACACCTTC.

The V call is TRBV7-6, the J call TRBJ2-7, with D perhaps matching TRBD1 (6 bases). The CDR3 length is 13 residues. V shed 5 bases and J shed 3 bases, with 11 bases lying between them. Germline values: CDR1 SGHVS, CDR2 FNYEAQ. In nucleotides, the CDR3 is TGTGCCAGCAGCCTGGGACATTTCTACGAGCAGTACTTC. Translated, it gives CASSLGHFYEQYF.

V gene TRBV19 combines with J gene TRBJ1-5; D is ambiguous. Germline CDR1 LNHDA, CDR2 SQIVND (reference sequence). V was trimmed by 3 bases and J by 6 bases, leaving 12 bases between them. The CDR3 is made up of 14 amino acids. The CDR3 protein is CASSILWSGQPQHF. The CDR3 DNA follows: TGTGCCAGTAGTATCCTCTGGAGTGGTCAGCCCCAGCATTTT. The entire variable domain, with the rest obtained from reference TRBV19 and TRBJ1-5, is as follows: DGGITQSPKYLFRKEGQNVTLSCEQNLNHDAMYWYRQDPGQGLRLIYYSQIVNDFQKGDIAEGYSVSREKKESFPLTVTSAQKNPTAFYLCASSILWSGQPQHFGDGTRLSIL.

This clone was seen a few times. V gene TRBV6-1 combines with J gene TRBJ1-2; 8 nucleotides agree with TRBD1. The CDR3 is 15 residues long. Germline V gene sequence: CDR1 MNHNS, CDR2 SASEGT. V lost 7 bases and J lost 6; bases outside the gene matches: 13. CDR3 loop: CASNRWTGTIDGYTF. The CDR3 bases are TGTGCCAGCAATAGGTGGACAGGGACAATAGATGGCTACACCTTC.

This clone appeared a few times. CDR3 sequence (DNA): TGTGCCAGCAGTTACTCGATCGTCCTGGGAGGGGGAGCTTTCTTT. It codes for CASSYSIVLGGGAFF. The V gene is TRBV6-6, the J gene TRBJ1-1; tentatively, D is TRBD1 (6 bases). V shed 0 bases and J shed 10 bases, with 18 bases lying between them. The CDR3 extends over 15 amino acids. In germline, CDR1 is MNHNY, CDR2 SVGAGI (reference sequence).

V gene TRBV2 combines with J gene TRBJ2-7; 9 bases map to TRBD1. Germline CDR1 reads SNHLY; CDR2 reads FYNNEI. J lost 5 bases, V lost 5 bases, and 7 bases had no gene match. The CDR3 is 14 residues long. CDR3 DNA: TGTGCCAGCAGTACCGGGACAGGGTCCCACGAGCAGTACTTC. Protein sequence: CASSTGTGSHEQYF.

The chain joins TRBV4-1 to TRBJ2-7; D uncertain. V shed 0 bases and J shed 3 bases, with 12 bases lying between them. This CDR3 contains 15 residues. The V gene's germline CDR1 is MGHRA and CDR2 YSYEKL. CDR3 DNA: TGCGCCAGCAGCCAAGATGAGTGGCAGCGCTACGAGCAGTACTTC. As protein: CASSQDEWQRYEQYF.

CDR3: CASSLGTRWRAALEQYF. In DNA, the CDR3 is TGTGCCAGCAGCCTTGGGACCCGGTGGAGGGCGGCGCTGGAGCAGTACTTC. The chain has TRBV28 and TRBJ2-7, with TRBD2 as a possible D gene (6 bases). From germline, CDR1 is MDHEN and CDR2 SYDVKM. V dropped 6 bases and J dropped 7 bases, with 28 bases sitting between them. This CDR3 has 17 amino acids.

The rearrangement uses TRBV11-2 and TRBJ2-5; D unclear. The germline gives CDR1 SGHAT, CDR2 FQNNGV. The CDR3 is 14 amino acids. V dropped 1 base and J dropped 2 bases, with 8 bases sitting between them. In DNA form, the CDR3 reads TGTGCCAGCAGCTTAGGCACTACTCAAGAGACCCAGTACTTC. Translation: CASSLGTTQETQYF.